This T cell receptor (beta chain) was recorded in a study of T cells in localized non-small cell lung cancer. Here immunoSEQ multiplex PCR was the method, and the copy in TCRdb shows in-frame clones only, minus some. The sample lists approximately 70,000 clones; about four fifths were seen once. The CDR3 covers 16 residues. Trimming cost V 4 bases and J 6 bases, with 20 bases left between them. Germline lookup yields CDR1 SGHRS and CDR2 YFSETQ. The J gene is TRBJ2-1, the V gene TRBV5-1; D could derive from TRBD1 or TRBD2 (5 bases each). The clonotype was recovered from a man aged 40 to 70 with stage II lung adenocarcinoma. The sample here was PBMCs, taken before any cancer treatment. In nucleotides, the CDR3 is TGCGCCAGCAGCCAGGGACCCTGGGGTCGTACCAATGAGCAGTTCTTC. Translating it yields CASSQGPWGRTNEQFF.